Below are 26 T cell receptor beta chains sequenced from a single sample in a study of T cells in Graves' hyperthyroidism and ophthalmopathy. RNA transcripts were the template for amplifying TCR beta CDR3 regions. TCR CDR3 underwent first-round RT-PCR with the HTBI primer set. TCRdb re-called the multiplex PCR reads through MiXCR, storing one row per CDR3 protein. The sample consists of approximately 500,000 distinct CDR3 sequences, about half of them appearing once. The sequenced sample was peripheral blood or thyroid tissue (not recorded which). The receptors originated from a young woman with Graves' hyperthyroidism.

This clonotype was counted only a few times. The chain carries TRBV3-1 and TRBJ2-7; 7 positions agree with TRBD2. Germline V gene lookup returns CDR1 LGHDT and CDR2 YNNKEL (reference sequence). Unmatched junction bases numbered 6, after V lost 7 bases and J lost 3 bases. The CDR3 is made up of 13 amino acids. CDR3 DNA sequence: TGTGCCAGCACCCCCGCGGGGGACTACGAGCAGTACTTC. It codes for CASTPAGDYEQYF.

In this sample, this clonotype turned up a few times. V and J are TRBV6-2 or TRBV6-3 and TRBJ1-2; 7 positions match TRBD1. The CDR3 has 15 amino acids. The ends lost 5 bases at V and 4 bases at J; junction bases unmatched: 10. CDR1 and CDR2 from the germline V gene are MNHEY and SVGEGT. In DNA, the CDR3 is TGTGCCAGCAGTGGCTCTGGGGACAGCCCCTATGGCTACACCTTC. It yields the protein CASSGSGDSPYGYTF.

The chain recombines TRBV7-3 with TRBJ2-7; 7 bases line up with TRBD2. CDR1 is SGHTA and CDR2 is FQGTGA in the germline V gene. V shed 2 bases, J shed 2 bases, and the junction held 6 bases outside the gene matches. The CDR3 is 15 residues long. Here the CDR3 DNA reads TGTGCCAGCAGCTTAGCGGGAGCTAGCGCCTACGAGCAGTACTTC. It codes for CASSLAGASAYEQYF.

This clonotype was seen many times. This chain uses TRBV24-1 with TRBJ1-2; no reliable D call. Per germline, CDR1 KGHDR and CDR2 SFDVKD. The V gene lost 5 bases and the J gene lost 5 bases, with 11 bases spanning the gap. CDR3 length: 13 amino acids. DNA of the CDR3: TGTGCCACCAGTGGCGACGGACGATATGGCTACACCTTC. It codes for CATSGDGRYGYTF.

V usage is TRBV19 and J usage is TRBJ1-5, with a tentative D call TRBD1 (5 bases). The CDR3 runs to 20 residues. Germline-derived CDR1 and CDR2 are LNHDA and SQIVND (reference sequence). V dropped 5 bases and J dropped 0 bases, with 26 bases sitting between them. DNA for the CDR3: TGTGCCAGTAGTCCCATAAGAGGGAAGCCGGGACTTTATAGCAATCAGCCCCAGCATTTT. Translated, it gives CASSPIRGKPGLYSNQPQHF.

The genes are TRBV25-1 and TRBJ2-1; 7 positions agree with TRBD2. The CDR3 sequence is 14 residues long. In germline, CDR1 is MGHDK, CDR2 SYGVNS. The V segment lost 3 bases and the J segment 8 bases; nucleotides outside the gene matches: 7. The CDR3 DNA is TGTGCCAGCAGTGATCCGGGAGGACTACATGAGCAGTTCTTC. Translation gives CASSDPGGLHEQFF.

This clonotype occurred many times. V usage is TRBV19 and J usage is TRBJ2-7; TRBD2 aligns across 8 bases. V trimming: 2 bases; J trimming: 1 base; junction bases outside the gene matches: 1. This CDR3 region has 14 residues. Per the germline V gene, CDR1 is LNHDA and CDR2 is SQIVND (reference sequence). CDR3 loop: CASSITSGSYEQYF. CDR3 in DNA: TGTGCCAGTAGTATAACTAGCGGATCCTACGAGCAGTACTTC.

The chain has TRBV7-9 and TRBJ2-1; TRBD1 is a possible D gene (5 bases). Trimming took off 10 bases at V and 9 bases at J, with 10 bases between the two ends. The CDR3 totals 10 residues. From germline, CDR1 is SEHNR and CDR2 FQNEAQ (reference sequence). The CDR3 region has the DNA TGTGCCATCGAAGGGGCTGAGCAGTTCTTC. This codes for CAIEGAEQFF.

The rearrangement links TRBV10-3 to TRBJ2-7; 7 nucleotides match TRBD2. In germline, CDR1 is ENHRY, CDR2 SYGVKD. This CDR3 spans 15 amino acids. The junction had 8 bases not matched to a gene; V was cut back by 6 bases and J by 0 bases. Here the CDR3 DNA reads TGTGCCATCAGATATTCTAGCGGCAGCTCCTACGAGCAGTACTTC. Its translation: CAIRYSSGSSYEQYF.

The J gene is TRBJ1-6, the V gene TRBV15; 8 bases align to TRBD1. The ends lost 0 bases at V and 11 bases at J; junction bases unmatched: 9. CDR1 and CDR2 from the germline V gene are LNHNV and YYDKDF (reference sequence). The CDR3 is 16 residues long. The CDR3 sequence is CATSREPGQASTPLHF. The CDR3, as DNA: TGTGCCACCAGCAGAGAACCGGGACAGGCATCGACACCCCTCCACTTT.

This clonotype was seen a handful of times. The genes are TRBV2 and TRBJ2-1, with D unclear. The CDR3 runs 10 residues. Germline CDR1 is SNHLY and CDR2 is FYNNEI. V lost 4 bases and J lost 10, with 5 bases in between. Written as DNA, the CDR3 is TGTGCCAGCAGTGGACGCGAGCAGTTCTTC. Its translation: CASSGREQFF.

The genes are TRBV15 and TRBJ2-7; the match to TRBD2 covers 9 bases. V lost 0 bases and J lost 5; bases outside the gene matches: 11. Germline V CDR1 and CDR2: LNHNV, YYDKDF (reference sequence). The CDR3 is made up of 17 amino acids. CDR3 bases: TGTGCCACCAGCAGAGATCGCGGGAGGGAATTTTTCGACGAGCAGTACTTC. Its translation: CATSRDRGREFFDEQYF. The full variable domain, rest sourced from reference TRBV15 and TRBJ2-7, is DAMVIQNPRYQVTQFGKPVTLSCSQTLNHNVMYWYQQKSSQAPKLLFHYYDKDFNNEADTPDNFQSRRPNTSFCFLDIRSPGLGDTAMYLCATSRDRGREFFDEQYFGPGTRLTVT.

This sequence joins TRBV9 and TRBJ2-5; TRBD2 agrees at 7 bases. The CDR3 is made up of 16 amino acids. Germline CDR1 and CDR2: SGDLS and YYNGEE. The junction had 9 bases not matched to a gene; V was cut back by 0 bases and J by 4 bases. The CDR3 sequence: CASSVGIAGGGETQYF. The DNA for the CDR3 is TGTGCCAGCAGCGTAGGGATAGCGGGTGGCGGAGAGACCCAGTACTTC.

This clonotype came up a few times. The gene calls are TRBV6-6 and TRBJ1-4; D call uncertain. This CDR3 has 16 amino acids. V was trimmed by 2 bases and J by 3 bases, leaving 13 bases between them. Looked up from germline, CDR1 is MNHNY and CDR2 is SVGAGI (reference sequence). CDR3 bases: TGTGCCAGCAGTTACCCGGCAGGCTCCTCTAATGAAAAACTGTTTTTT. This encodes CASSYPAGSSNEKLFF.

The chain couples TRBV27 to TRBJ1-5, with D unclear. The CDR3 sequence is 15 residues long. V was clipped by 2 bases and J by 0 bases, with 8 bases between them. CDR1 MNHEY and CDR2 SMNVEV come from the germline V gene (reference sequence). The CDR3 coding sequence is TGTGCCAGCAGTTTAACCCAGCCTAGCAATCAGCCCCAGCATTTT. Its protein is CASSLTQPSNQPQHF.

Turning to this clonotype: The junction shows a germline mismatch at one end, possibly a read error. This chain uses TRBV12-3 or TRBV12-4 with TRBJ2-7; 8 positions match TRBD1. The CDR3 is 13 amino acids. The CDR3, as DNA: TGTGCCAGCAGTGCGACAGGGGCCTATGAGCAGTACTTC. As protein: CASSATGAYEQYF.

The chain employs TRBV2 and TRBJ2-7; weak D call: TRBD2 (6 bases). CDR3 length equals 15 residues. V was cut by 6 bases and J by 5 bases, with 20 bases left in between. Germline CDR1 SNHLY, CDR2 FYNNEI. The CDR3 loop reads CASSRGTAFRDEQYF. DNA of the CDR3: TGTGCCAGCAGCCGCGGGACTGCGTTTCGCGACGAGCAGTACTTC.

V gene TRBV11-1 combines with J gene TRBJ1-6, with 7 bases that match TRBD1. Losses at the gene ends were 1 base for V and 9 bases for J; bases not matched to a gene: 6. CDR3 size: 15 residues. Germline CDR1 SGHAT, CDR2 FQDESV (reference sequence). The CDR3 DNA is TGTGCCAGCAGCTTAGTGGGGACAGAAGGTTCACCCCTCCACTTT. It codes for CASSLVGTEGSPLHF.

About this clonotype: A read error may explain this, as a much larger clone is one base away. The V gene is TRBV7-9, the J gene TRBJ1-3; 9 bases are shared with TRBD1. The CDR3 length is 17 residues. Germline V CDR1 and CDR2: SEHNR, FQNEAQ (reference sequence). Trimming cost V 4 bases and J 0 bases; bases outside gene matches: 7. CDR3 sequence (DNA): TGTGCCAGCAGCTCCGGGACAGGGTTCCACTCTGGAAACACCATATATTTT. This sequence encodes CASSSGTGFHSGNTIYF.

CDR3 in amino acids: CATQGGRRFSPLHF. The CDR3 DNA follows: TGTGCTACCCAGGGGGGGCGGCGTTTTTCACCCCTCCACTTT. J is TRBJ1-6 and V is TRBV24-1; 7 bases are shared with TRBD1. The germline V gene has CDR1 KGHDR and CDR2 SFDVKD. This CDR3 has 14 amino acids.

The J gene is TRBJ2-1, the V gene TRBV5-1; possible D gene TRBD2, 6 bases. CDR1 is SGHRS and CDR2 is YFSETQ in the germline V gene. Trimming removed 6 bases from V and 3 bases from J, with 13 bases in between. The CDR3 is 14 amino acids. As DNA, the CDR3 is TGCGCCAGCATGACGGGAGAGGTCTACAATGAGCAGTTCTTC. Protein: CASMTGEVYNEQFF. The variable domain in full, completed from reference TRBV5-1 and TRBJ2-1, reads KAGVTQTPRYLIKTRGQQVTLSCSPISGHRSVSWYQQTPGQGLQFLFEYFSETQRNKGNFPGRFSGRQFSNSRSEMNVSTLELGDSALYLCASMTGEVYNEQFFGPGTRLTVL.

On this clonotype itself: One end of the junction fails to match germline, which may point to a read error. The rearrangement uses TRBV7-9 and TRBJ1-5; D not certain. The CDR3 consists of 11 residues. Germline V gene data show CDR1 as SEHNR and CDR2 as FQNEAQ (reference sequence). Here the CDR3 DNA reads TGTGCCAGCAGCTTAACGGGCAGGCAGAATTTT. Translating it yields CASSLTGRQNF.

The V and J genes are TRBV2 and TRBJ1-1; D is uncertain. V was trimmed by 6 bases and J by 6 bases, leaving 11 bases between them. CDR3 length equals 12 residues. CDR1 and CDR2 from the germline V gene are SNHLY and FYNNEI. The CDR3 reads CASSYGRAEAFF. CDR3 in DNA: TGTGCCAGCAGCTACGGGAGGGCTGAAGCTTTCTTT. Full variable domain (outside the CDR3, taken from reference TRBV2 and TRBJ1-1): EPEVTQTPSHQVTQMGQEVILRCVPISNHLYFYWYRQILGQKVEFLVSFYNNEISEKSEIFDDQFSVERPDGSNFTLKIRSTKLEDSAMYFCASSYGRAEAFFGQGTRLTVV.

The rearrangement joins TRBV2 to TRBJ1-2, with D unclear. Germline V gene sequence: CDR1 SNHLY, CDR2 FYNNEI. This CDR3 is built from 10 residues. The V and J ends lost 6 bases and 8 bases respectively, with 7 bases between them. As DNA, the CDR3 is TGTGCCAGCAGAAAGTGGGGCTACACCTTC. Amino acids: CASRKWGYTF.

This clonotype was seen only once. In DNA form, the CDR3 reads TGTGCCATCAGTGCCCGGAGTTCGGGTTATGGCTACACCTTC. It encodes CAISARSSGYGYTF. The gene calls are TRBV10-3 and TRBJ1-2; D gene uncertain. V was shortened by 4 bases and J by 5 bases, with 14 bases between the two germline ends. CDR3 length: 14 amino acids. Germline loops: CDR1 ENHRY, CDR2 SYGVKD.

The CDR3 protein is CASSDSATFPQHF. In DNA, the CDR3 is TGTGCCAGCAGTGACTCGGCGACCTTTCCCCAGCATTTT. The chain couples TRBV6-4 to TRBJ1-5; D remains ambiguous. CDR3 length: 13 residues. Trimming stripped 0 bases from V and 10 bases from J, with 10 bases between. Per the germline V gene, CDR1 is MRHNA and CDR2 is SNTAGT.